Shown below are 5 T cell receptor beta chains from a single sample sequenced in a study of radiation and T cells in renal cell carcinoma. Repertoires were generated with immunoSEQ multiplex PCR, while TCRdb's copy carries only in-frame clones and drops some. In the table there are approximately 90,000 clones, 75% to 90% of which are singletons. Specified time point: baseline pretreatment blood. The treatment here: 15 Gy SBRT to primary tumor, nephrectomy 4 weeks later. The sequencing used blood, collected from a patient whose treatment included radiotherapy and nephrectomy. The receptors derive from a man aged 45-65 years with renal cell carcinoma.

The chain employs TRBV9 and TRBJ2-1; D assignment may be TRBD1 or TRBD2 (5 bases each). CDR1 and CDR2 (germline): SGDLS, YYNGEE. V was trimmed by 4 bases and J by 10 bases, leaving 15 bases between them. The CDR3 runs to 13 residues. The CDR3 coding sequence is TGTGCCAGCAGCTCGACGGGGCTTTCGGAGCAGTTCTTC. Amino acid sequence: CASSSTGLSEQFF.

The chain joins TRBV7-6 to TRBJ2-2; D remains unclear. The V end lost 5 bases, the J end lost 6 bases, and 19 bases lay between the germline ends. This CDR3 contains 16 residues. Germline-derived CDR1 and CDR2 are SGHVS and FNYEAQ. CDR3 sequence (DNA): TGTGCCAGCAGCCCCTGGAAGGGTAGTGGTGCCGGGGAGCTGTTTTTT. It specifies CASSPWKGSGAGELFF.

This clone came up a few times. The V gene is TRBV2, the J gene TRBJ1-1; 10 bases match TRBD1. CDR3 length: 14 residues. From germline, CDR1 is SNHLY and CDR2 FYNNEI. Germline trimming cut 7 bases from V and 1 base from J; bases unmatched to any gene: 3. As DNA, the CDR3 is TGTGCCAGCACGGGACAGGGGTGGAACACTGAAGCTTTCTTT. Translating it yields CASTGQGWNTEAFF.

V gene TRBV11-1 combines with J gene TRBJ2-4, with D perhaps TRBD1 (5 bases). The CDR3 loop spans 13 amino acids. V gave up 4 bases and J gave up 9 bases, with 13 bases separating them. The V gene's germline CDR1 is SGHAT and CDR2 FQDESV (reference sequence). The CDR3 loop reads CASSSSTVSIQYF. The CDR3 nucleotides read TGTGCCAGCAGCTCATCGACAGTGAGCATTCAGTACTTC.

The rearrangement links TRBV21-1 to TRBJ1-2. TRBV21-1 corresponds to a pseudogene. CDR3 size: 17 residues. Here the CDR3 DNA reads TGTGCCAGCAGCGCCACCCAAAGGGGGGGTTCCAACTATGGCTACACCTTC. It translates to CASSATQRGGSNYGYTF.